Included here is one T cell receptor (beta chain) sequence, with context. The sample is drawn from a study of T cell clones after liver transplantation. Here immunoSEQ multiplex PCR was the method, and the copy in TCRdb shows in-frame clones only, minus some. Here the sample spans 65,000 to 80,000 clones, 70% to 90% being singletons. The CDR3 sequence is 13 residues long. Trimming stripped 2 bases from V and 1 base from J, with 5 bases between. The V gene's germline CDR1 is SGHTA and CDR2 FQGNSA. The genes are TRBV7-2 and TRBJ1-1; D not certain. The sample was CD4+ T cells from blood, taken at the 22-month timepoint. This sequence was found in a human patient who received a liver transplant. The graft donor may account for some of the T cells. Here the CDR3 DNA reads TGTGCCAGCAGCTTACAACGGAACACTGAAGCTTTCTTT. Encoded protein: CASSLQRNTEAFF.